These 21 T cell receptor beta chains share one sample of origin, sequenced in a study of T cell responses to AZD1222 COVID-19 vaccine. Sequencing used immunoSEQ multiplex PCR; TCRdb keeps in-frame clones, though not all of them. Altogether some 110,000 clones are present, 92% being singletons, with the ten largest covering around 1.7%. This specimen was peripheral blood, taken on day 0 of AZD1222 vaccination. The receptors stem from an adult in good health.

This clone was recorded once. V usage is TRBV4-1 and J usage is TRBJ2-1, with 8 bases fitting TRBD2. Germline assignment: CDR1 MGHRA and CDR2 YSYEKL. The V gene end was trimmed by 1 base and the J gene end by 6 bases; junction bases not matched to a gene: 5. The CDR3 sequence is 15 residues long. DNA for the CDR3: TGCGCCAGCAGCCAAGGATCGGGGGGGGCCAATGAGCAGTTCTTC. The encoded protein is CASSQGSGGANEQFF.

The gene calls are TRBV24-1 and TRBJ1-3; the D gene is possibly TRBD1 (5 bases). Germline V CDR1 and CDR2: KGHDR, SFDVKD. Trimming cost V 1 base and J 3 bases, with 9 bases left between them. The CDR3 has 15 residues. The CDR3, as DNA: TGTGCCACCAGTGATTTTTGGGGCTTTGGAAACACCATATATTTT. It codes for CATSDFWGFGNTIYF.

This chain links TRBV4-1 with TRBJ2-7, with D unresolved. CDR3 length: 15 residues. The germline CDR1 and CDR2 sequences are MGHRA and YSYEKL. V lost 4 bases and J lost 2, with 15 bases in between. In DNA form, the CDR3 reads TGCGCCAGCAGCCTAAAGGTCGGCGGCACCTACGAGCAGTACGTC. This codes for CASSLKVGGTYEQYV.

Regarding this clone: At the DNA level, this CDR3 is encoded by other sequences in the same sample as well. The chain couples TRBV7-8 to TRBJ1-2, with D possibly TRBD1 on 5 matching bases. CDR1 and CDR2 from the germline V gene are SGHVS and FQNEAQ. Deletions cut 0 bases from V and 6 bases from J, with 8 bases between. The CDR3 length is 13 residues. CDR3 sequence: CASSLAGTDGYTF. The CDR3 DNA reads TGTGCCAGCAGCTTAGCAGGGACGGATGGCTACACCTTC. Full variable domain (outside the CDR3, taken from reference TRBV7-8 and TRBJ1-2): GAGVSQSPRYKVAKRGQDVALRCDPISGHVSLFWYQQALGQGPEFLTYFQNEAQLDKSGLPSDRFFAERPEGSVSTLKIQRTQQEDSAVYLCASSLAGTDGYTFGSGTRLTVV.

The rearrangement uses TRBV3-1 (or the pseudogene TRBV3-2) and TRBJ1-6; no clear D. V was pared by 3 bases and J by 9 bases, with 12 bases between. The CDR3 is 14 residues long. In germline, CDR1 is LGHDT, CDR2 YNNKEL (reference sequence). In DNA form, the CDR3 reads TGTGCCAGCAGCCAGGGTCGCGTGGGTTCACCCCTCCACTTT. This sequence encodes CASSQGRVGSPLHF.

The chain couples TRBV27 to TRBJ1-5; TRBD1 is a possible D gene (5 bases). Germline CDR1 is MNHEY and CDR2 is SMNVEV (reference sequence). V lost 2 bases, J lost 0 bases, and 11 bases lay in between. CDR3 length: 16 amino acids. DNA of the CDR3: TGTGCCAGCAGTTTAAGGACACCTTATAGCAATCAGCCCCAGCATTTT. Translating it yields CASSLRTPYSNQPQHF.

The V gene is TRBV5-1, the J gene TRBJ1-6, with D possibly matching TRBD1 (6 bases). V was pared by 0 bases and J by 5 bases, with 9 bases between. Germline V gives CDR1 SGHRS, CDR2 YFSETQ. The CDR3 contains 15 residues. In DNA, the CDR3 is TGCGCCAGCAGCTTGGACAGGGAAAATAATTCACCCCTCCACTTT. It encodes CASSLDRENNSPLHF.

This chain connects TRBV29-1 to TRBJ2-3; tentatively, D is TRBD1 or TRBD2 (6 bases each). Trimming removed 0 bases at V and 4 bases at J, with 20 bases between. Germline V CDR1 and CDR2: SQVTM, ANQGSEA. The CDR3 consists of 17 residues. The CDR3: CSVEDGGWQGTPDTQYF. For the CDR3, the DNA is TGCAGCGTTGAAGATGGGGGGTGGCAGGGGACTCCAGATACGCAGTATTTT.

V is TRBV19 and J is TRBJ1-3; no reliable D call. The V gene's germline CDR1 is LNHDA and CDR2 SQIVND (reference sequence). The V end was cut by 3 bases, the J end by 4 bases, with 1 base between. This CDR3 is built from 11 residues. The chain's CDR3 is CASSMGNTIYF. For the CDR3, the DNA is TGTGCCAGTAGTATGGGAAACACCATATATTTT.

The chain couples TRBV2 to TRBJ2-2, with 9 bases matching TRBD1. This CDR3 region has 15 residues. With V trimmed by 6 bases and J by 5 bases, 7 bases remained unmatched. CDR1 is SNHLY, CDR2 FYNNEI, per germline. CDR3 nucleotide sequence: TGTGCCAGCAGCGTACAGGGGGCGCGGACCGGGGAGCTGTTTTTT. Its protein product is CASSVQGARTGELFF.

CDR3 region: CASSRPDRGSYTF. CDR3 DNA: TGTGCCAGCAGCCGACCTGACAGGGGGAGCTACACCTTC. The chain couples TRBV5-6 to TRBJ1-2; TRBD1 matches at 9 bases. J lost 9 bases, V lost 4 bases, and 7 bases had no gene match. CDR3 length equals 13 residues. CDR1 is SGHDT, CDR2 YYEEEE, per germline.

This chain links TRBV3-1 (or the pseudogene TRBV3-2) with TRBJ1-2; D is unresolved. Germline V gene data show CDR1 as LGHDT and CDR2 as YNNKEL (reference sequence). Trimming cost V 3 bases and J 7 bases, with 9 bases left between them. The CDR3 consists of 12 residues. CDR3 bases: TGTGCCAGCAGCCATACGACACTTGGCTACACCTTC. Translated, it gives CASSHTTLGYTF.

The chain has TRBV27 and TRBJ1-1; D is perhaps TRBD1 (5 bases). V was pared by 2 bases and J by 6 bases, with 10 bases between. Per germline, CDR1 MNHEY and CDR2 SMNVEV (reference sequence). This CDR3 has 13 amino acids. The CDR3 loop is CASSLGARAEAFF. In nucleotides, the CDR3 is TGTGCCAGCAGTTTAGGGGCAAGAGCTGAAGCTTTCTTT.

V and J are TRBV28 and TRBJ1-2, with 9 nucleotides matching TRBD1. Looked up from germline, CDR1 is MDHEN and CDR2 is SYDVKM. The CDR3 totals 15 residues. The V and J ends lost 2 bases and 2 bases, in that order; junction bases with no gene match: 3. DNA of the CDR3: TGTGCCAGCAGTTTACCGGGACAGGGAAACTATGGCTACACCTTC. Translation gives CASSLPGQGNYGYTF.

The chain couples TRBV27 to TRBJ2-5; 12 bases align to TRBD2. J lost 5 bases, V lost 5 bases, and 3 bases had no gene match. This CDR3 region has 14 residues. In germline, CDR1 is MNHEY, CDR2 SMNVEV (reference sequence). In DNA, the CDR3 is TGTGCCAGCAGTCTAGCGGGGGGGACGGAGACCCAGTACTTC. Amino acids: CASSLAGGTETQYF.

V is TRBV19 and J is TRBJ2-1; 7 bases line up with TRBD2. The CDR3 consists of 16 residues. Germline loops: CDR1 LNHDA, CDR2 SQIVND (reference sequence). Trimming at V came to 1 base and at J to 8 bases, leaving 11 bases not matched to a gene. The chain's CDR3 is CASSIVSGGPVDEQFF. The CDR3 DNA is TGTGCCAGTAGTATAGTCTCGGGAGGACCGGTCGATGAGCAGTTCTTC.

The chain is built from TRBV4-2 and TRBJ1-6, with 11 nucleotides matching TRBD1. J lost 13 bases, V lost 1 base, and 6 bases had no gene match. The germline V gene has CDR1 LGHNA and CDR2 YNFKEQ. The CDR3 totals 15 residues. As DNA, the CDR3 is TGTGCCAGCAGCCAAGGTTGGGACAGGGGGGCTCCCCTCCACTTT. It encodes CASSQGWDRGAPLHF.

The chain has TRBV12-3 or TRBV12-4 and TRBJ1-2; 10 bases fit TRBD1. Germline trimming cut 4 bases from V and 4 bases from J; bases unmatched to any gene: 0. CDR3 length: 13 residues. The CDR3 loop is CASSWDRGYGYTF. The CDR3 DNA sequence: TGTGCCAGCAGTTGGGACAGGGGCTATGGCTACACCTTC.

The CDR3, as DNA: TGTGCAAGTCGCTTACAGGCGGGGGCGCCAAATGAGCAGTTCTTC. This translates into CASRLQAGAPNEQFF. The rearrangement uses TRBV12-2 and TRBJ2-1; the table's D call TRBD2 went unverified against the DNA. TRBV12-2 is deemed a pseudogene. This CDR3 has 15 amino acids.

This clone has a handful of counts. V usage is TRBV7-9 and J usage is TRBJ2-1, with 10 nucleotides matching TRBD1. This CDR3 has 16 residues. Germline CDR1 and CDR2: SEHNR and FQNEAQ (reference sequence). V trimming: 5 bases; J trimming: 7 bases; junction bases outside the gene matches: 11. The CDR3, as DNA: TGTGCCAGCAGCCCGGCCGGGGACAGGGGAAATAATGAGCAGTTCTTC. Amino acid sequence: CASSPAGDRGNNEQFF. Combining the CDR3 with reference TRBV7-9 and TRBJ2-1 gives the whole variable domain DTGVSQNPRHKITKRGQNVTFRCDPISEHNRLYWYRQTLGQGPEFLTYFQNEAQLEKSRLLSDRFSAERPKGSFSTLEIQRTEQGDSAMYLCASSPAGDRGNNEQFFGPGTRLTVL.

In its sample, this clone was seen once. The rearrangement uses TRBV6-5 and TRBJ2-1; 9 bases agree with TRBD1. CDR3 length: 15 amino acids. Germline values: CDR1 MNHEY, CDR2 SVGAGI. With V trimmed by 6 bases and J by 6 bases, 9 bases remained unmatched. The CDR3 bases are TGTGCCAGCAGACTTACCGGGACAGGGTCCAATGAGCAGTTCTTC. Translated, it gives CASRLTGTGSNEQFF.